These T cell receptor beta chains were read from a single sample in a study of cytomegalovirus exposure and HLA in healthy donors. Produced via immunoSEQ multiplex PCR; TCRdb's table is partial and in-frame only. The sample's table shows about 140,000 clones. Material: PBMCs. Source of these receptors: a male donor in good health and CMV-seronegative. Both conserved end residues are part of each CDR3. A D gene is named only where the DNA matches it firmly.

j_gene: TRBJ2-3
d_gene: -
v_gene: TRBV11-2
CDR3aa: CASSLTPRHGTSTDTQYF
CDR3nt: TGTGCCAGCAGCTTAACCCCTCGGCACGGGACTAGCACAGATACGCAGTATTTT

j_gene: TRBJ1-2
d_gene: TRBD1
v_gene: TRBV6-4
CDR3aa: CASSPRVPVDRGPYGYTF
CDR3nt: TGTGCCAGCAGTCCCCGAGTTCCTGTGGACAGGGGGCCCTATGGCTACACCTTC

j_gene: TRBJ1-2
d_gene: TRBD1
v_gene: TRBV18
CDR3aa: CASSPSGTGSFYGYTF
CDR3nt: TGTGCCAGCTCACCTTCCGGGACAGGGTCCTTCTATGGCTACACCTTC

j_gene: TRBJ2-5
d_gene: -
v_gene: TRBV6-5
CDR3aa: CASSYSDGPGTQYF
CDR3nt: TGTGCCAGCAGTTACTCGGATGGCCCAGGGACCCAGTACTTC

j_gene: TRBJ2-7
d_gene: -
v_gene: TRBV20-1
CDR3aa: CSVSRGEQYF
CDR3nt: TGCAGCGTGAGTCGGGGCGAGCAGTACTTC

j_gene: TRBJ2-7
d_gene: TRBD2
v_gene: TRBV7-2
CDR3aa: CASSLDRTSYYEQYF
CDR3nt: TGTGCCAGCAGCTTAGATAGGACTAGCTACTACGAGCAGTACTTC

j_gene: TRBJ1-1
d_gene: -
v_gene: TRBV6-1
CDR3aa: CASSEGWGSRAGDFTEAFF
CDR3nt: TGTGCCAGCAGTGAAGGGTGGGGGTCGCGGGCAGGGGATTTCACTGAAGCTTTCTTT

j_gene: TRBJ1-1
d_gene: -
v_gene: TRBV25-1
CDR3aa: CASRDSHTEAFF
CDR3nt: TGTGCCAGCAGGGACAGCCACACTGAAGCTTTCTTT

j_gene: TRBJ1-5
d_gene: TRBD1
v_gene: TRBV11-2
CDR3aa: CASSLGLQGNQPQHF
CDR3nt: TGTGCCAGCAGCTTAGGGTTACAGGGGAATCAGCCCCAGCATTTT

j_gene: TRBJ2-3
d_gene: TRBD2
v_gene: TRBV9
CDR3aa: CASSVYSGGTGDTQYF
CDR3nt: TGTGCCAGCAGCGTGTATAGCGGGGGCACAGGGGATACGCAGTATTTT

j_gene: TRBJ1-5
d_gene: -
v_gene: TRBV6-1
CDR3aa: CASSVGVSNQPQHF
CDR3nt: TGTGCCAGCAGTGTCGGGGTGTCAAATCAGCCCCAGCATTTT

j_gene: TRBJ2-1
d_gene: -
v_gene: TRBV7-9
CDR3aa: CASSFSASGEYNEQFF
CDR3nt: TGTGCCAGCAGCTTTTCGGCAAGCGGTGAATACAATGAGCAGTTCTTC

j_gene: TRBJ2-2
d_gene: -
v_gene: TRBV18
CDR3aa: CASSPVTGELFF
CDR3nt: TGTGCCAGCTCACCAGTAACCGGGGAGCTGTTTTTT

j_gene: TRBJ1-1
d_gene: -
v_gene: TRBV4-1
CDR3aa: CASSQGGPSNTEAFF
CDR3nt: TGCGCCAGCAGCCAAGGGGGGCCGTCGAACACTGAAGCTTTCTTT

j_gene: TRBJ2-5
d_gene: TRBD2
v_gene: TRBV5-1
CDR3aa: CASSMGLNSQGTQYF
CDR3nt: TGCGCCAGCAGCATGGGACTAAACTCCCAAGGGACCCAGTACTTC

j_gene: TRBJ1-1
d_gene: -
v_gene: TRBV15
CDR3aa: CATSREITAGLGTEAFF
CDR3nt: TGTGCCACCAGCAGAGAAATTACAGCAGGACTGGGAACTGAAGCTTTCTTT

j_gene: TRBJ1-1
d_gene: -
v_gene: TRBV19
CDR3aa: CASRHSGTANTEAFF
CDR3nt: TGTGCCAGTAGACATTCCGGGACTGCGAACACTGAAGCTTTCTTT

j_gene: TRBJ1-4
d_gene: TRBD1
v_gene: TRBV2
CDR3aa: CASIRRDSRNEKLFF
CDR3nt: TGTGCCAGCATCAGAAGGGACAGCCGTAATGAAAAACTGTTTTTT

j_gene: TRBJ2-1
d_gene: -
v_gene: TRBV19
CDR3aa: CASSVTGQSYNEQFF
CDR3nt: TGTGCCAGTAGTGTTACCGGACAGAGCTACAATGAGCAGTTCTTC

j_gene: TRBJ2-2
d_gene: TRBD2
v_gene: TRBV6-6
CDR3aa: CASSNSGGVNTGELFF
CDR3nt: TGTGCCAGCAGTAATAGCGGGGGAGTGAACACCGGGGAGCTGTTTTTT

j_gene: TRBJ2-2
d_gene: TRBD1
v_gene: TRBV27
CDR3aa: CASNRETGGTGELFF
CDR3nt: TGTGCCAGCAATAGGGAGACAGGGGGTACCGGGGAGCTGTTTTTT

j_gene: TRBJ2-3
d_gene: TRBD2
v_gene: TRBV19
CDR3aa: CASSRLAGERTDTQYF
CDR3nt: TGTGCCAGTAGTCGACTAGCGGGAGAAAGAACAGATACGCAGTATTTT

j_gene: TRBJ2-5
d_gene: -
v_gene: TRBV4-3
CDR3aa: CASSQALGGIQETQYF
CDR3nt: TGCGCCAGCAGCCAAGCCCTTGGGGGGATTCAAGAGACCCAGTACTTC

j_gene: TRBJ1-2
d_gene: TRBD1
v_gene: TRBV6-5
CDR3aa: CASSILTGGSGYTF
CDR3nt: TGTGCCAGCAGCATCTTGACAGGGGGAAGTGGCTACACCTTC

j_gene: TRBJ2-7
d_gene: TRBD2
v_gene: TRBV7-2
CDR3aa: CASSLAGGSSYEQYF
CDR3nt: TGTGCCAGCAGCTTAGCCGGGGGGAGCTCCTACGAGCAGTACTTC

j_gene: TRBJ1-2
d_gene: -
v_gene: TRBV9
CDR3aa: CASSVEAQGGPGDYGYTF
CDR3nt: TGTGCCAGCAGCGTAGAGGCACAGGGTGGGCCTGGGGACTATGGCTACACCTTC

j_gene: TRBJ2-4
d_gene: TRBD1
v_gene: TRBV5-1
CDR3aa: CASSSGQGKAKNIQYF
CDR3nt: TGCGCCAGCAGCTCGGGACAGGGAAAAGCCAAAAACATCCAGTACTTC

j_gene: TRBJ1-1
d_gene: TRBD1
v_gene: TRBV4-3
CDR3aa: CASSFRQGGEAFF
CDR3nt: TGCGCCAGCAGCTTCCGACAGGGGGGTGAAGCTTTCTTT

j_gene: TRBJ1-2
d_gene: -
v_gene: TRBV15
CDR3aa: CATSSLTPRGGLYGYTF
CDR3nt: TGTGCCACCAGCAGCCTAACGCCAAGGGGGGGGCTTTATGGCTACACCTTC